The clone carrying this TCR beta chain has at least ten counts. The antigen is not known. As for time point: newly diagnosed GD, antithyroid drugs for less than 3 months. The TCR library used RNA extracted from PBMCs. The record originates from a study of regulatory T cells in long-lasting Graves disease. The study, taken as a whole, reports: Analysis covered peripheral blood alone, not thyroid tissue.

This CDR3 is 14 amino acids long. From germline, CDR1 is DFQATT and CDR2 SNEGSKA (reference sequence). According to the study, TCR beta libraries were built with iRepertoire HTBI primers and CDR3-region Arm-PCR. Authors' data handling: Throughout the samples, researchers identified 60 to 70 TRBV and roughly 13 TRBJ segments. TCRdb processed the multiplex PCR reads anew with MiXCR; each CDR3 protein has one entry. The V and J calls and clone size are TCRdb's, not the authors'. The data show hundreds of thousands of distinct CDR3 sequences, more than 15% seen once. These records were also assigned to another study, of T cells in Graves' hyperthyroidism and ophthalmopathy.

The receptor was derived from a man aged 18 to 35 with Graves disease. The rearrangement uses TRBV20-1 and TRBJ2-1; 10 bases line up with TRBD2. The input for sequencing was peripheral blood mononuclear cells (PBMCs), taken at new diagnosis, from a patient treated with antithyroid drugs. The DNA for the CDR3 is TGCAGCGTTCAAAGCGGGAGGGCCCGCAATGAGCAGTTCTTC. Amino acids: CSVQSGRARNEQFF.